This TCR beta chain was profiled in a study of T cell responses to AZD1222 COVID-19 vaccine. General study points: It was only a handful of AZD1222 recipients who were seropositive at baseline. Two doses of AZD1222 preceded a rise in Spike-specific TCR breadth and depth.

The V gene lost 5 bases and the J gene lost 3 bases, with 17 bases spanning the gap. CDR3 length equals 16 residues. In germline, CDR1 is WNHNN, CDR2 SYGVQD (reference sequence). On this clone: Its antigen is still unknown.

Produced via immunoSEQ multiplex PCR; TCRdb's table is partial and in-frame only. In the table there are 100,000 or so clones, about 93% of which are singletons. The gene calls are TRBV10-1 and TRBJ2-1; possible D gene TRBD1, 6 bases. Sequencing was performed on peripheral blood, taken on day 0 of AZD1222 vaccination. The TCR comes from an adult in good health. CDR3 in DNA: TGCGCCAGCAGTAAACACGGGACAACGAGCTACAATGAGCAGTTCTTC. It is translated as CASSKHGTTSYNEQFF.